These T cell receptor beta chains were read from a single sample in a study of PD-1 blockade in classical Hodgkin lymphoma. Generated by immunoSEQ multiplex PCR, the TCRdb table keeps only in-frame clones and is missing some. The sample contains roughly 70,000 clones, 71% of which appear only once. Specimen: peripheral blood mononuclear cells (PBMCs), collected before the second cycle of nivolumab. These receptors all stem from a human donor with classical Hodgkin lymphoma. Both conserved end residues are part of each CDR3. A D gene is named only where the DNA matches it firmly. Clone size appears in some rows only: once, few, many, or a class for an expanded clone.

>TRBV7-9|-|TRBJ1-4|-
TGTGCCAGCAGCTCCTGGGGTGCAACTAATGAAAAACTGTTTTTT
CASSSWGATNEKLFF
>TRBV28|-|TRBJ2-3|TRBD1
TGTGCCAGCAGTCCCGGGACAGGGGTTTGGGGCACAGATACGCAGTATTTT
CASSPGTGVWGTDTQYF
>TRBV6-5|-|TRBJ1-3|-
TGTGCCAGCAGTACAGGGGGAAACACCATATATTTT
CASSTGGNTIYF
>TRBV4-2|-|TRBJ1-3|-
TGTGCCAGCAGCCAGTCCGGGGGAGCAAACACCATATATTTT
CASSQSGGANTIYF
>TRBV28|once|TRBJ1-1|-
TGTGCCAGCAGTTTGGCAGGGCGTGCTGAAGCTTTCTTT
CASSLAGRAEAFF
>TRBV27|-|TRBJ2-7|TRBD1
TGTGCCAGCAGTTTAAGGGGGGACAGGGGGAGCTACGAGCAGTACTTC
CASSLRGDRGSYEQYF
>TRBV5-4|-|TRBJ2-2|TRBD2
TGTGCCAGCAGCTCAGGACTAGCGGGAGACACCGGGGAGCTGTTTTTT
CASSSGLAGDTGELFF
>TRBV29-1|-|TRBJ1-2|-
TGCAGCGTTGAGGGGGGGGCGGCGGACTATGGCTACACCTTC
CSVEGGAADYGYTF
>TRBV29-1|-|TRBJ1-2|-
TGCAGCGCCGAGGTACAGGGCCCTTCGGGGTATGGCTACACCTTC
CSAEVQGPSGYGYTF
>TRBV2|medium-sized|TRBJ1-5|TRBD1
TGTGCCAGCAGCCCGTGGACAGGGATAAATCAGCCCCAGCATTTT
CASSPWTGINQPQHF
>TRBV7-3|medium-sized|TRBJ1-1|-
TGTGCCAGCAGCTGGACAGTGAACACTGAAGCTTTCTTT
CASSWTVNTEAFF
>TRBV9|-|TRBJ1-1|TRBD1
TGTGCCAGCAGCGTAGATCAGGGGGGTTGGACTGAAGCTTTCTTT
CASSVDQGGWTEAFF
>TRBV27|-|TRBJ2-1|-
TGTGCCAGCAGTTTATTTCTTGTGGAGGGTTGGGTGGAGCAGTTCTTC
CASSLFLVEGWVEQFF
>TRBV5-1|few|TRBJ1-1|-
TGCGCCAGCAGCTCGGGTATTAAGGATGAAGCTTTCTTT
CASSSGIKDEAFF
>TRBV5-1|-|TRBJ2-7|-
TGCGCCAGCAGGGTCGACGGCTCCCCTCCTTACGAGCAGTACTTC
CASRVDGSPPYEQYF
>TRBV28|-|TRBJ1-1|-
TGTGCCAGCAGTACCCCGGGACACCACACTGAAGCTTTCTTT
CASSTPGHHTEAFF
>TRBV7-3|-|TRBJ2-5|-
TGTGCCAGCAGCTCCGGGGGTGGGGAGACCCAGTACTTC
CASSSGGGETQYF
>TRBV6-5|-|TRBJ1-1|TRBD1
TGTGCCAGCAGTTACCTCCGAGCAGGGGGGCGGACTGAAGCTTTCTTT
CASSYLRAGGRTEAFF
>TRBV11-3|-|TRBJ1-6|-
TGTGCCAGCTTGGATCGGGGGAGCTCCTATAATTCACCCCTCCACTTT
CASLDRGSSYNSPLHF
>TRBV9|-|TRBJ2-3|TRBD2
TGTGCCAGCAGCGCTCTCACCGGGACTAGCGGGGGGTGGAGGACAGATACGCAGTATTTT
CASSALTGTSGGWRTDTQYF
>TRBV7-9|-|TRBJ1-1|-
TGTGCCAGCAGCTGGAGACAGATTAGTACTGAAGCTTTCTTT
CASSWRQISTEAFF
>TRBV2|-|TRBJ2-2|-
TGTGCCAGCAAAAAGGCGGCATACTACACCGGGGAGCTGTTTTTT
CASKKAAYYTGELFF
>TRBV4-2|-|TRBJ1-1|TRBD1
TGTGCCAGCAGCCTCACAGGGGGCCAGGGCACTGAAGCTTTCTTT
CASSLTGGQGTEAFF
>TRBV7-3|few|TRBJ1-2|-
TGTGCCAGCAGCTTAACCCCCAACTGGCCGTATGGCTACACCTTC
CASSLTPNWPYGYTF
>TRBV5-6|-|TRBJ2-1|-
TGTGCCAGCAGCGGGGACCAGATCTACAATGAGCAGTTCTTC
CASSGDQIYNEQFF
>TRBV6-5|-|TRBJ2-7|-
TGTGCCTGTCACTCACCGGGACGATACGAGCAGTACTTC
CACHSPGRYEQYF
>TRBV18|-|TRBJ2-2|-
TGTGCCAGCTCACCAGACGCCGGGGAGCTGTTTTTT
CASSPDAGELFF
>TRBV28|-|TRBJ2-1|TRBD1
TGTGCCAGCAGCCCAGGAACAGGCAGGGGGCAGTTGAATGAGCAGTTCTTC
CASSPGTGRGQLNEQFF
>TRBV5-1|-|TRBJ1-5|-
TGCGCCAGCAGTACCTGGGGGGGTCAGCCCCAGCATTTT
CASSTWGGQPQHF
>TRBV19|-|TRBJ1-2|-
TGTGCCAGTAGCCTATGGGGGGGACCTAACTATGGCTACACCTTC
CASSLWGGPNYGYTF
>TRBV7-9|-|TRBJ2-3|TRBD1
TGTGCCAGCGGGACAGGGGTAGCAGATACGCAGTATTTT
CASGTGVADTQYF
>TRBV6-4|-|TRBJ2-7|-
TGTGCCAGCAGTGACGCCACGGGGTACGAGCAGTACTTC
CASSDATGYEQYF
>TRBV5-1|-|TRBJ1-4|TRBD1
TGCGCCAGCAGCTTTGCGGACAGGGTGTACGAAAAACTGTTTTTT
CASSFADRVYEKLFF
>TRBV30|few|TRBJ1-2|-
TGTGCCTGGAGTGTATGGGGGGGGTTTAACTATGGCTACACCTTC
CAWSVWGGFNYGYTF
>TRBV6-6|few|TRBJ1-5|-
TGTGCCAGCACGGCGGCGGCAACACAGCCCCAGCATTTT
CASTAAATQPQHF
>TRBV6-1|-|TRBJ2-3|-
TGTGCCAGCAGTGAAGCAGGGCAGGGAAGGGATACGCAGTATTTT
CASSEAGQGRDTQYF
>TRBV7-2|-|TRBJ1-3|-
TGTGCCAGCAGCCCCCAAGGGAGGAATGGAAACACCATATATTTT
CASSPQGRNGNTIYF
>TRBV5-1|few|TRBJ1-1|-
TGCGCCAGCAGCGGGAGGGGGACGGTGAACACTGAAGCTTTCTTT
CASSGRGTVNTEAFF
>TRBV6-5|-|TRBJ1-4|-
TGTGCCATCAGTGACAACCAGGGGGAAAAACTGTTTTTT
CAISDNQGEKLFF
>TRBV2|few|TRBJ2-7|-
TGTGCCAGCAGCGCTTGGAAGCTAGATTACGAGCAGTACTTC
CASSAWKLDYEQYF
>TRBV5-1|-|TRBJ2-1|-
TGCGCCAGCAGCTTGATTAGCCTTTACAATGAGCAGTTCTTC
CASSLISLYNEQFF
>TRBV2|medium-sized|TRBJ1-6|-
TGTGCCAGCAGTATGGGGGTAAATAATTCACCCCTCCACTTT
CASSMGVNNSPLHF
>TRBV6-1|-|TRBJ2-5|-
TGTGCCAGCTCCGCCCGGGAAGGTGGGCGGGAGACCCAGTACTTC
CASSAREGGRETQYF